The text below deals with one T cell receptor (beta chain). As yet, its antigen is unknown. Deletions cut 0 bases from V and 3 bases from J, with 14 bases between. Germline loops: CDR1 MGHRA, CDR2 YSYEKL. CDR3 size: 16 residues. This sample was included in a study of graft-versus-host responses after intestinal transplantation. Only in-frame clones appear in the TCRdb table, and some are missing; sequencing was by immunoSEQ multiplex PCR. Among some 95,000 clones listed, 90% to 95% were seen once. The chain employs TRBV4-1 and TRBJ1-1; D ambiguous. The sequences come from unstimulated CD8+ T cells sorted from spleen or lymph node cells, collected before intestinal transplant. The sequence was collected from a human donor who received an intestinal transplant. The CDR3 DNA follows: TGCGCCAGCAGCCAAGACAATTCGGTGAGGGACACTGAAGCTTTCTTT. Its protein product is CASSQDNSVRDTEAFF.